This T cell receptor beta chain derives from a study of blood T cell repertoires in COVID-19. The CDR3 is made up of 16 amino acids. The germline V gene has CDR1 KGHSH and CDR2 LQKENI. Germline trimming cut 6 bases from V and 0 bases from J; bases unmatched to any gene: 4. TCRdb's table, derived via immunoSEQ multiplex PCR, lists solely in-frame clones and lacks some. The repertoire holds 180,000 or so clones, with approximately 87% as singletons. Ages ranged from about 18 to 89 years, with residence in some 25 US areas. Recovered participants had two consecutive negative NP/OP PCR tests, healthcare professional clearance, or symptom resolution.

Sequenced material: PBMCs or T cells enriched from blood (not recorded which). The chain uses TRBV18 and TRBJ2-3; TRBD2 agrees at 12 bases. The source is a woman aged 45-65 years who had recovered from COVID-19. This CDR3 reads CASSGLAGPSTDTQYF. CDR3 sequence (DNA): TGTGCCAGCTCCGGACTAGCGGGGCCTAGCACAGATACGCAGTATTTT. The entire variable domain, with the rest obtained from reference TRBV18 and TRBJ2-3, is as follows: NAGVMQNPRHLVRRRGQEARLRCSPMKGHSHVYWYRQLPEEGLKFMVYLQKENIIDESGMPKERFSAEFPKEGPSILRIQQVVRGDSAAYFCASSGLAGPSTDTQYFGPGTRLTVL.